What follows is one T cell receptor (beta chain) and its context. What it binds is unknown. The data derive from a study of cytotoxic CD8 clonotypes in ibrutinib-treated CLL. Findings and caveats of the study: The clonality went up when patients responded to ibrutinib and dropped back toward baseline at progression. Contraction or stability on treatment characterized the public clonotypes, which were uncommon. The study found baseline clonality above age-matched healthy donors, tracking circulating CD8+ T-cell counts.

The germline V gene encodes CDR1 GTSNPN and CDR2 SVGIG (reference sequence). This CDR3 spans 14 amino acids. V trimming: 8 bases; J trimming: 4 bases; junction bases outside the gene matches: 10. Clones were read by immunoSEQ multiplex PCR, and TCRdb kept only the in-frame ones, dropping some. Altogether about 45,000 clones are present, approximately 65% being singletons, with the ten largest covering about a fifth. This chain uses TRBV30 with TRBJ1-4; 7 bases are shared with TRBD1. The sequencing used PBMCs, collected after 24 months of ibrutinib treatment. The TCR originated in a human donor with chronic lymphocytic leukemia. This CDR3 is CAADRKVFNEKLFF. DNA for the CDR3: TGTGCCGCGGACAGGAAGGTTTTTAATGAAAAACTGTTTTTT.